This TCR beta chain was recorded in a study of blood T cell repertoires in COVID-19. Turning to the study itself: The United States, Italy and Spain were the sources of the acute and convalescent COVID-19 samples. T cells, B-cell-depleted T cells, or PBMCs supplied cDNA or gDNA.

The CDR3 is made up of 16 amino acids. V was pared by 3 bases and J by 4 bases, with 8 bases of the junction left unmatched. Germline V gene sequence: CDR1 MGHRA, CDR2 YSYEKL. Enrolled through a virtual design, the participants were between about 18 and 89 years of age and came from about two dozen US areas. TCRdb keeps only in-frame clones here, not all; method: immunoSEQ multiplex PCR. The sample comprises some 200,000 clones, approximately 90% of which are singletons, and roughly 3.4% rests with the top ten. The receptor was isolated from a woman aged 35 to 49 with acute COVID-19. The sample comprised PBMCs or T cells enriched from blood (not recorded which). The chain recombines TRBV4-1 with TRBJ2-4; 8 nucleotides line up with TRBD1. CDR3 nucleotide sequence: TGCGCCAGCAGCCATATCGAGACAGGGGTTAAAAACATTCAGTACTTC. Translated, it gives CASSHIETGVKNIQYF.